The clone carrying this TCR beta chain was seen many times. The antigen remains undetermined. Until they underwent thyroid surgery, no patient had received any treatment. The CDR3 is made up of 14 amino acids. CDR1 is SGHRS and CDR2 is YFSETQ in the germline V gene. The ends lost 4 bases at V and 4 bases at J; junction bases unmatched: 7. This record belongs to a study of metastatic and nonmetastatic thyroid tumors. Study overall: Repertoire comparisons spanned blood and tumor or nodule tissue from malignant and benign thyroid patients.

The study, taken as a whole, reports: The reported finding was significantly higher TCR beta diversity in malignant thyroid tumors relative to benign nodules, in blood and tumor.

Source study methods: The distant-metastasis classifier for papillary thyroid cancer was built from CDR3 differences across clinicopathological groups. TCRdb redid the clone calls on the PCR reads using MiXCR. These V and J calls originate from TCRdb's pipeline instead of the authors' own analysis. The sample holds 25,000 to 40,000 clones; around 20% are singletons and the top ten take 22%. Source material: blood. This sequence originates from a female donor with papillary thyroid cancer or a benign thyroid nodule (not recorded which). Some clones in this sample may be carry-over from other donors' samples. The rearrangement joins TRBV5-1 to TRBJ2-5; 7 bases are a match to TRBD2. This CDR3 reads CASSPGLVAETQYF. The CDR3 region has the DNA TGCGCCAGCAGCCCCGGACTAGTCGCAGAGACCCAGTACTTC.